This T cell receptor (beta chain) originates from a study of T cell changes during pregnancy in multiple sclerosis. Profiling relied on immunoSEQ multiplex PCR, and the TCRdb table lists in-frame clones only, not all of them. The table includes approximately 74,000 clones, about nine tenths detected once. This CDR3 is 14 amino acids long. Germline V gene data show CDR1 as SGHRS and CDR2 as YFSETQ. V shed 0 bases, J shed 6 bases, and the junction held 2 bases outside the gene matches. This receptor was taken from a female donor with multiple sclerosis, enrolled in a pregnancy study. The chain combines TRBV5-1 with TRBJ2-3; 9 nucleotides line up with TRBD1. The starting material was peripheral blood, obtained before pregnancy. CDR3 sequence reads: CASSLGQGEDTQYF. In DNA, the CDR3 is TGCGCCAGCAGCTTGGGACAGGGGGAGGATACGCAGTATTTT.